Given below is one TCR beta chain in context. V was cut by 4 bases and J by 4 bases, with 16 bases left in between. This CDR3 comprises 15 residues. Germline CDR1 and CDR2: SEHNR and FQNEAQ (reference sequence). Resolution of symptoms, clearance, or two negative PCRs was present in recovered Cohort 3 donors. The sample is drawn from a study of blood T cell repertoires in COVID-19. On the study more broadly: The cDNA or gDNA used as material had been derived from T cells, B-cell-depleted T cells, or PBMCs.

In the original analysis: Using reference gene primer amplification, nucleated cell counts were estimated. Assay used: immunoSEQ multiplex PCR; TCRdb lists only in-frame clones, some missing. That table furnishes V, J and clone size, whereas the DNA furnished D and trimming. The sample holds a few hundred thousand clones, around 83% seen once. This chain uses TRBV7-9 with TRBJ1-2; maybe TRBD1 (6 bases). The sample taken for sequencing was PBMCs or T cells enriched from blood (not recorded which). This receptor was obtained from a woman between 50 and 59 years old who had recovered from COVID-19. The chain's CDR3 is CASSSTGMARYGYTF. CDR3 bases: TGTGCCAGCAGCTCTACAGGGATGGCACGCTATGGCTACACCTTC.